The rows below give T cell receptor beta chains drawn from one sample of a study of T cells in Graves' hyperthyroidism and ophthalmopathy. MiXCR was run by TCRdb on the multiplex PCR reads, yielding one entry per CDR3 protein. The repertoire consists of nearly 750,000 distinct CDR3 sequences, with around 40% occurring once and the leading ten covering roughly 30%. The specimen sequenced was blood. These receptors were obtained from a woman between 35 and 50 years old with Graves' hyperthyroidism. The CDR3 runs from the conserved cysteine through the conserved F or W. Each record gives: clone size, CDR3 length, D gene, V gene, J gene, CDR3 protein, CDR3 DNA. D genes are given only for firm matches. Rows give clone size only sometimes, using once, few, many, or a class for an expanded clone.

NA	18	TRBD2	TRBV7-8	TRBJ2-5	CASSLASGGAGYRGTQYF	TGTGCCAGCAGCTTAGCTAGCGGGGGGGCCGGGTATCGGGGGACCCAGTACTTC
NA	14	NA	TRBV19	TRBJ1-1	CASRGGGTLTEAFF	TGTGCCAGTCGAGGAGGGGGAACTCTAACTGAAGCTTTCTTT
NA	13	NA	TRBV20-1	TRBJ1-1	CSASPGMNTEAFF	TGCAGTGCTAGTCCAGGAATGAACACTGAAGCTTTCTTT
many	13	TRBD1	TRBV29-1	TRBJ2-7	CSVSTGTGYEQYF	TGCAGCGTTTCGACCGGGACAGGGTACGAGCAGTACTTC
many	16	NA	TRBV29-1	TRBJ1-1	CSVEDRRVQRNTEAFF	TGCAGCGTTGAAGATCGGAGGGTACAGAGGAACACTGAAGCTTTCTTT
NA	13	TRBD1	TRBV10-3	TRBJ2-7	CAISVQGAYEQYF	TGTGCCATCAGTGTTCAGGGGGCTTACGAGCAGTACTTC
many	16	TRBD1	TRBV7-2	TRBJ1-4	CASSLGTGGFGEKLFF	TGTGCCAGCAGCTTAGGGACAGGGGGCTTTGGTGAAAAACTGTTTTTT
NA	14	NA	TRBV10-3	TRBJ2-1	CAIRRAVGYNEQFF	TGTGCCATCAGGCGGGCAGTAGGGTACAATGAGCAGTTCTTC
NA	13	NA	TRBV10-3	TRBJ2-3	CAISPDSTDTQYF	TGTGCCATCAGCCCGGACAGCACAGATACGCAGTATTTT
few	13	NA	TRBV20-1	TRBJ2-7	CSAEQGSFYEQYF	TGCAGTGCTGAACAGGGTTCATTTTACGAGCAGTACTTC
NA	14	TRBD2	TRBV29-1	TRBJ2-3	CSVRLAGRTDTQYF	TGCAGCGTTAGACTAGCGGGACGCACAGATACGCAGTATTTT
few	15	NA	TRBV19	TRBJ2-7	CASSMNRYGAYEQYF	TGTGCCAGTAGTATGAATAGATATGGGGCCTACGAGCAGTACTTC
NA	15	NA	TRBV9	TRBJ2-1	CASSVEAGSHNEQFF	TGTGCCAGCAGCGTAGAGGCAGGGAGCCACAATGAGCAGTTCTTC
many	14	TRBD1	TRBV2	TRBJ1-2	CASRTGTGSYGYTF	TGTGCCAGCAGAACCGGGACAGGGTCGTACGGCTACACCTTC
many	14	TRBD1	TRBV7-8	TRBJ1-3	CASRRDRDGNTIYF	TGTGCCAGCAGACGCGACAGGGATGGAAACACCATATATTTT
once	13	TRBD1	TRBV7-9	TRBJ2-7	CASSSPQGDEQYF	TGTGCCAGCAGCTCACCACAGGGGGACGAGCAGTACTTC
NA	15	NA	TRBV20-1	TRBJ2-5	CSASSPFLYQETQYF	TGCAGTGCTAGTAGCCCTTTCTTATACCAAGAGACCCAGTACTTC
NA	14	TRBD2	TRBV10-2	TRBJ2-7	CASSTSGDSHEQYF	TGCGCCAGCAGTACTAGCGGAGACTCGCACGAGCAGTACTTC
few	15	TRBD2	TRBV9	TRBJ2-7	CASSPDGGGQGEQYF	TGTGCCAGCAGTCCGGACGGGGGGGGCCAGGGGGAGCAGTACTTC
NA	13	NA	TRBV24-1	TRBJ1-1	CASSWGADTGAFF	TGTGCCAGCAGTTGGGGGGCGGACACTGGAGCTTTCTTT
NA	12	NA	TRBV5-6	TRBJ1-5	CASSSFDQPQHF	TGTGCCAGCAGCTCATTTGATCAGCCCCAGCATTTT
many	13	NA	TRBV6-2/TRBV6-3	TRBJ2-7	CASSLLGVYEQYF	TGTGCCAGCAGTTTACTCGGGGTCTACGAGCAGTACTTC
NA	14	NA	TRBV19	TRBJ2-7	CASSPGPLGYEQYF	TGTGCCAGTAGTCCCGGACCCCTAGGGTACGAGCAGTACTTC
few	15	TRBD1	TRBV6-1	TRBJ2-7	CASSGGQNIYLGQYF	TGTGCCAGCAGTGGGGGACAGAACATATACCTGGGGCAGTACTTC
few	15	TRBD2	TRBV5-4	TRBJ2-2	CASSFWGGYTGELFF	TGTGCCAGCAGCTTTTGGGGGGGATACACCGGGGAGCTGTTTTTT
few	14	NA	TRBV7-9	TRBJ2-7	CASSPGAAPYEQYF	TGTGCCAGCAGCCCAGGGGCAGCTCCCTACGAGCAGTACTTC
NA	15	NA	TRBV7-9	TRBJ1-1	CASSLTAGANTESFF	TGTGCCAGCAGCTTAACGGCAGGGGCGAACACTGAATCTTTCTTT
many	15	NA	TRBV7-2	TRBJ2-7	CASSPMTGPTYEQYF	TGTGCCAGCAGCCCGATGACAGGACCTACCTACGAGCAGTACTTC
NA	16	TRBD2	TRBV5-1	TRBJ2-1	CASSLGTSGRAGEQFF	TGCGCCAGCAGCTTGGGGACTAGCGGGAGGGCCGGTGAGCAGTTCTTC
NA	14	NA	TRBV7-9	TRBJ1-1	CASSLWDRDTEPFF	TGTGCCAGCAGCTTGTGGGATAGGGACACTGAACCTTTCTTT
few	13	NA	TRBV5-1	TRBJ1-1	CASVDTPSSEAFF	TGCGCCAGCGTGGACACCCCGTCGTCTGAAGCTTTCTTT
NA	16	NA	TRBV5-1	TRBJ1-2	CASSLCERTDNYGYTF	TGCGCCAGCAGCTTGTGCGAGCGGACGGACAACTATGGCTACACCTTC
many	12	NA	TRBV2	TRBJ1-2	CASSRGVDGYTF	TGTGCCAGCAGTCGGGGGGTAGATGGCTACACCTTC
NA	16	TRBD2	TRBV25-1	TRBJ2-7	CASKTSGFFSGYEQYF	TGTGCCAGCAAGACTAGCGGGTTTTTCTCAGGCTACGAGCAGTACTTC
many	17	TRBD1	TRBV7-8	TRBJ1-2	CASSSGTGGTFVYGYTF	TGTGCCAGCAGCTCCGGGACAGGGGGTACATTCGTCTATGGCTACACCTTC
NA	15	TRBD1	TRBV11-2	TRBJ1-2	CASSLGGQGAYGYTF	TGTGCCAGCAGCTTAGGAGGACAGGGGGCCTATGGCTACACCTTC
NA	13	NA	TRBV25-1	TRBJ1-2	CASRQGTAYGYTF	TGTGCCAGCAGACAAGGGACCGCCTATGGCTACACCTTC
NA	14	NA	TRBV7-3	TRBJ2-3	CASSSPATADTQYF	TGTGCCAGCAGCTCCCCAGCCACAGCAGATACGCAGTATTTT
few	16	NA	TRBV4-3	TRBJ1-4	CASSQELDSRVEKLFF	TGCGCCAGCAGCCAAGAACTAGACAGTAGGGTTGAAAAACTGTTTTTT
NA	16	NA	TRBV13	TRBJ2-2	CASSIWDTLHTGELFF	TGTGCCAGCAGTATATGGGACACGCTCCACACCGGGGAGCTGTTTTTT